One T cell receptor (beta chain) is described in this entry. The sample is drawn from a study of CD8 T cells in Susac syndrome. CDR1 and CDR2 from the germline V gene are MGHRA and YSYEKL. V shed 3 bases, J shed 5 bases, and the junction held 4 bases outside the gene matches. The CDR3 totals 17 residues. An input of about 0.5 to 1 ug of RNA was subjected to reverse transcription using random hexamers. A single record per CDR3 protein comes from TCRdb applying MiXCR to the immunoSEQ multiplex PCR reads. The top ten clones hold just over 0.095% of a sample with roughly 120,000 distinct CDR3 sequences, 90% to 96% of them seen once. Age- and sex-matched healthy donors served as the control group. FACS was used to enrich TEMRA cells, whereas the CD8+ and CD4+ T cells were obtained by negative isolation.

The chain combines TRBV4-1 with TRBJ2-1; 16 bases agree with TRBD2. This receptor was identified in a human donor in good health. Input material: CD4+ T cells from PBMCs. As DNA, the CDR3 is TGCGCCAGCAGCCAGGGACTAGCGGGGGGGCGCAACAATGAGCAGTTCTTC. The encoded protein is CASSQGLAGGRNNEQFF.